Given below is one TCR beta chain in context. In germline, CDR1 is MGHDK, CDR2 SYGVNS. The V end was cut by 1 base, the J end by 6 bases, with 11 bases between. The CDR3 extends over 14 amino acids. This specimen comes from a study of blood T cell repertoires in COVID-19. As for the study in general: T cells, B-cell-depleted T cells, or PBMCs provided the cDNA or gDNA that served as material.

Clones were read by immunoSEQ multiplex PCR, and TCRdb kept only the in-frame ones, dropping some. The profile shows about 250,000 clones, roughly 91% of them singletons. The sequence was collected from a man aged 25 to 40 with COVID-19, enrolled during active disease. The sequenced material came from peripheral blood. The rearrangement uses TRBV25-1 and TRBJ2-3; D is undetermined. The CDR3: CASSEWSAGDTQYF. CDR3 DNA sequence: TGTGCCAGCAGTGAATGGTCAGCCGGGGATACGCAGTATTTT. The whole variable domain, filled in from reference TRBV25-1 and TRBJ2-3, reads EADIYQTPRYLVIGTGKKITLECSQTMGHDKMYWYQQDPGMELHLIHYSYGVNSTEKGDLSSESTVSRIRTEHFPLTLESARPSHTSQYLCASSEWSAGDTQYFGPGTRLTVL.